The 24 T cell receptor beta chains given below trace back to one sample, sequenced in a study of post-analysis software for immune sequencing data. Findings and limits, study-wide: TRBV segments more frequent in patients than in controls numbered roughly 5 and included TRBV5-6, TRBV5-1 and TRBV20-1.

TCR beta cDNA libraries had unique molecular identifiers. Using its own MiXCR run on the PCR reads, TCRdb lists one record per CDR3 protein. The table lists roughly 650,000 distinct CDR3 sequences, 55% to 70% of them singletons, with about 11% in the top ten. Antigen specificity for these receptors is unknown. The sequencing sample was made of blood. The source of these receptors is a girl aged 2-9 years with multiple sclerosis.

This clonotype has a handful of counts. The V and J genes are TRBV9 and TRBJ2-4; D gene uncertain. V dropped 4 bases and J dropped 10 bases, with 21 bases sitting between them. CDR1 and CDR2 from the germline V gene are SGDLS and YYNGEE. The CDR3 runs 15 residues. The CDR3 DNA reads as TGTGCCAGCAGCCCCTCTGACGGAACCCTTGGAATTCAGTACTTC. This sequence encodes CASSPSDGTLGIQYF.

The genes are TRBV20-1 and TRBJ2-7; weak D call: TRBD1 (5 bases). Trimming pared 2 bases from V and 2 bases from J, leaving 10 bases between. There are 13 residues in the CDR3. Germline V gene lookup returns CDR1 DFQATT and CDR2 SNEGSKA (reference sequence). The CDR3 protein is CSARPSQAYEQYF. As DNA, the CDR3 is TGCAGTGCTAGACCATCACAGGCCTACGAGCAGTACTTC.

The chain uses TRBV10-3 and TRBJ2-6; D might be TRBD2 (6 bases). Germline assignment: CDR1 ENHRY and CDR2 SYGVKD. This CDR3 has 17 amino acids. The ends were cut back, 0 bases at V and 4 bases at J, with 13 bases in the middle. The CDR3 nucleotides are TGTGCCATCAGTGAGTCCGCGGGACGGGAAGGGGCCAACGTCCTGACTTTC. Amino acids: CAISESAGREGANVLTF.

V is TRBV5-1 and J is TRBJ2-3, with 9 bases identical to TRBD1. The CDR3 loop spans 14 amino acids. Germline CDR1 SGHRS, CDR2 YFSETQ. Trimming took 9 bases from V and 4 from J; bases not matched to a gene: 9. The CDR3, as DNA: TGCGCCACTTCCACAGGGGGCGTCGCAGATACGCAGTATTTT. Translating it yields CATSTGGVADTQYF.

This clonotype was detected a few times. The J gene is TRBJ1-5, the V gene TRBV7-9; D unclear. In germline, CDR1 is SEHNR, CDR2 FQNEAQ (reference sequence). Between the trimmed V and J ends, which lost 3 bases and 7 bases, there was a span of 13 bases. This CDR3 has 14 residues. The CDR3 region has the DNA TGTGCCAGCAGCTTCTCCAGCCGTGGGCAGCCCCAGCATTTT. Protein sequence: CASSFSSRGQPQHF.

The chain carries TRBV6-5 and TRBJ2-3; weak D call: TRBD2 (6 bases). CDR3 length equals 14 residues. V shed 7 bases and J shed 6 bases, with 17 bases lying between them. The germline gives CDR1 MNHEY, CDR2 SVGAGI. The CDR3 coding sequence is TGTGCCAGCAAAGTGAACGGGGGAGCGGATACGCAGTATTTT. Its protein product is CASKVNGGADTQYF.

The genes are TRBV5-1 and TRBJ1-2; 9 nucleotides line up with TRBD1. V was pared by 5 bases and J by 7 bases, with 12 bases of the junction left unmatched. CDR1 is SGHRS, CDR2 YFSETQ, per germline. The length of the CDR3 is 15 residues. The chain's CDR3 is CASRGMTGGYIGYTF. In DNA, the CDR3 is TGCGCCAGCAGGGGTATGACAGGGGGATATATTGGCTACACCTTC.

V and J are TRBV5-6 and TRBJ1-6; maybe TRBD1 (6 bases). The ends were cut back, 3 bases at V and 0 bases at J, with 13 bases in the middle. Germline CDR1 SGHDT, CDR2 YYEEEE. CDR3 size: 17 residues. The CDR3 sequence: CASSSRGSSSYNSPLHF. CDR3 DNA: TGTGCCAGCAGCTCCAGGGGATCGAGCTCCTATAATTCACCCCTCCACTTT.

The rearrangement joins TRBV6-6 to TRBJ2-1, with D uncertain. The CDR3 is 15 residues long. The germline gives CDR1 MNHNY, CDR2 SVGAGI (reference sequence). Trimming removed 0 bases from V and 2 bases from J, with 8 bases in between. As DNA, the CDR3 is TGTGCCAGCAGTTACTCGACCGACCCCTACAATGAGCAGTTCTTC. This codes for CASSYSTDPYNEQFF.

The rearrangement uses TRBV20-1 and TRBJ2-5; 7 nucleotides align to TRBD1. The length of the CDR3 is 15 residues. V shed 2 bases and J 2 bases; nucleotides not matched to a gene: 8. Germline values: CDR1 DFQATT, CDR2 SNEGSKA (reference sequence). DNA for the CDR3: TGCAGTGCTAGAACAATTACAGGGGAACAAGAGACCCAGTACTTC. This encodes CSARTITGEQETQYF.

This clonotype has more than one count but fewer than ten. The CDR3 DNA is TGCAGTACCAGGGGGGCGGGGGGATTTCAAGAGACCCAGTACTTC. It encodes CSTRGAGGFQETQYF. The V gene is TRBV20-1, the J gene TRBJ2-5, with D possibly TRBD2 on 8 matching bases. CDR3 length: 15 residues. Germline CDR1 DFQATT, CDR2 SNEGSKA (reference sequence). V lost 8 bases and J lost 2, with 21 bases in between.

This clonotype has just one count. The chain has TRBV20-1 and TRBJ2-7; 7 nucleotides match TRBD2. V lost 2 bases to trimming and J lost 2 bases; unmatched junction nucleotides: 12. This CDR3 has 16 amino acids. Germline CDR1 and CDR2: DFQATT and SNEGSKA (reference sequence). Here the CDR3 DNA reads TGCAGTGCTAGACCTACCGGGACTACAGTCACCTACGAGCAGTACTTC. It encodes CSARPTGTTVTYEQYF.

This chain joins TRBV19 and TRBJ2-6; possible D gene TRBD1, 5 bases. Trimming removed 6 bases at V and 0 bases at J, with 18 bases between. Looked up from germline, CDR1 is LNHDA and CDR2 is SQIVND (reference sequence). This CDR3 contains 18 residues. CDR3 DNA sequence: TGTGCCAGTAGACCACAGGACACTCGAAGCTCTGGGGCCAACGTCCTGACTTTC. This sequence encodes CASRPQDTRSSGANVLTF. The full variable domain, its missing parts supplied by reference TRBV19 and TRBJ2-6, is DGGITQSPKYLFRKEGQNVTLSCEQNLNHDAMYWYRQDPGQGLRLIYYSQIVNDFQKGDIAEGYSVSREKKESFPLTVTSAQKNPTAFYLCASRPQDTRSSGANVLTFGAGSRLTVL.

The chain recombines TRBV29-1 with TRBJ2-1; either TRBD1 or TRBD2 may fit D (6 bases each). The CDR3 has 14 amino acids. Germline V CDR1 and CDR2: SQVTM, ANQGSEA. Trimming removed 6 bases from V and 3 bases from J, with 15 bases in between. The CDR3: CSVRGLPNYNEQFF. CDR3 DNA: TGCAGCGTCCGGGGGCTTCCAAACTACAATGAGCAGTTCTTC.

The V call is TRBV7-3, the J call TRBJ2-7; D ambiguous. The CDR3 has 14 residues. V was shortened by 2 bases and J by 2 bases, with 10 bases between the two germline ends. The V gene's germline CDR1 is SGHTA and CDR2 FQGTGA. CDR3 sequence (DNA): TGTGCCAGCAGCTTACCAGCAGTTACCTACGAGCAGTACTTC. This translates into CASSLPAVTYEQYF.

V gene TRBV5-6 combines with J gene TRBJ2-4; 10 nucleotides align to TRBD2. Germline CDR1 SGHDT, CDR2 YYEEEE. The CDR3 totals 13 residues. The V gene end was trimmed by 5 bases and the J gene end by 9 bases; junction bases not matched to a gene: 5. The CDR3 loop is CASSLAGGSIQYF. CDR3 nucleotide sequence: TGTGCCAGCAGTTTAGCGGGGGGTAGCATTCAGTACTTC. The entire variable domain, with the rest obtained from reference TRBV5-6 and TRBJ2-4, is as follows: DAGVTQSPTHLIKTRGQQVTLRCSPKSGHDTVSWYQQALGQGPQFIFQYYEEEERQRGNFPDRFSGHQFPNYSSELNVNALLLGDSALYLCASSLAGGSIQYFGAGTRLSVL.

The chain combines TRBV7-8 with TRBJ1-5; maybe TRBD1 (5 bases). This CDR3 is built from 15 residues. With 5 bases removed from V and 3 bases from J, the gap between germline ends came to 14 bases. Germline assignment: CDR1 SGHVS and CDR2 FQNEAQ. The CDR3 is CASSGRVPFNQPQHF. CDR3 in DNA: TGTGCCAGCAGCGGCAGGGTACCCTTCAATCAGCCCCAGCATTTT. The full variable domain, rest sourced from reference TRBV7-8 and TRBJ1-5, is GAGVSQSPRYKVAKRGQDVALRCDPISGHVSLFWYQQALGQGPEFLTYFQNEAQLDKSGLPSDRFFAERPEGSVSTLKIQRTQQEDSAVYLCASSGRVPFNQPQHFGDGTRLSIL.

The chain recombines TRBV20-1 with TRBJ2-3; 9 nucleotides agree with TRBD2. The CDR3 length is 15 residues. Unmatched junction bases numbered 6, after V lost 3 bases and J lost 2 bases. The germline V gene has CDR1 DFQATT and CDR2 SNEGSKA (reference sequence). This CDR3 is CSASRASGDTDTQYF. The CDR3, as DNA: TGCAGTGCTAGTAGGGCTAGCGGGGACACAGATACGCAGTATTTT.

This clonotype was recorded many times. The gene calls are TRBV5-1 and TRBJ2-5; D remains ambiguous. The DNA end is a closer match to TRBJ2-3, so the J assignment may be wrong. This CDR3 contains 11 residues. Germline V gene data show CDR1 as SGHRS and CDR2 as YFSETQ. In nucleotides, the CDR3 is TGCGCCAGCAGCTTGGAGGGTACGCAGTATTTT. Translation gives CASSLEGTQYF.

This clonotype has only a few counts. The chain employs TRBV7-3 and TRBJ2-1; 9 nucleotides match TRBD2. Trimming removed 3 bases from V and 4 bases from J; junction bases left unmatched: 4. CDR1 is SGHTA, CDR2 FQGTGA, per germline. The length of the CDR3 is 15 residues. CDR3 DNA: TGTGCCAGCAGCTTTAAGACTAGCGGTTACAATGAGCAGTTCTTC. Its protein is CASSFKTSGYNEQFF.

Concerning this clonotype: At one end the junction does not follow the germline gene, possibly because of a read error. V and J are TRBV12-3 or TRBV12-4 and TRBJ2-1; no reliable D call. This CDR3 is built from 14 residues. The CDR3 region is CASSFIRTYNEQFF. The DNA of the CDR3 is TGTGCCAGTAGTTTTATAAGGACCTACAATGAGCAGTTCTTC.

In this sample, this clonotype turned up a few times. The rearrangement links TRBV5-6 to TRBJ2-3; D may match TRBD1 or TRBD2 (5 bases each). The CDR3 totals 17 residues. The V and J ends lost 4 bases and 4 bases respectively, with 22 bases between them. Germline loops: CDR1 SGHDT, CDR2 YYEEEE. The CDR3 loop reads CASSLRRTGAFSDTQYF. The CDR3 DNA reads TGTGCCAGCAGCCTCAGACGCACCGGGGCCTTCTCAGATACGCAGTATTTT.

The chain has TRBV3-1 and TRBJ2-7, with no clear D. Germline loops: CDR1 LGHDT, CDR2 YNNKEL (reference sequence). The CDR3 runs 16 residues. Trimming left V 4 bases short and J 0 bases short, with 16 bases between. The CDR3 spells CASSPRQAQFSYEQYF. CDR3 nucleotides: TGTGCCAGCAGCCCCCGGCAGGCCCAGTTCTCCTACGAGCAGTACTTC.

The chain's CDR3 is CASSLILATEAFF. The CDR3, as DNA: TGTGCCAGCAGCTTGATTCTGGCCACTGAAGCTTTCTTT. The chain has TRBV5-5 and TRBJ1-1; D not resolved. Germline lookup yields CDR1 SGHKS and CDR2 YYEKEE (reference sequence). Trimming took 1 base from V and 4 from J, leaving 8 bases between them. The CDR3 covers 13 residues.